This T cell receptor beta chain derives from a study of blood T cell repertoires in COVID-19. Study information: Samples came from the United States, Italy and Spain, spanning acute and convalescent COVID-19. PBMCs, B-cell-depleted T cells, or T cells provided the cDNA or gDNA that made up the material.

In the original analysis: Cell counts per sample came from amplifying reference gene primers. Measured with immunoSEQ multiplex PCR; TCRdb has only the in-frame clones, and not every one. The V and J calls and clone size were taken over from that table, and D and trimming were inferred from the DNA. This table holds tens of thousands of clones, 75% to 90% found once. The ends lost 8 bases at V and 7 bases at J; junction bases unmatched: 2. In germline, CDR1 is MNHEY, CDR2 SVGAGI. CDR3 length equals 12 residues. The chain couples TRBV6-5 to TRBJ1-4, with 9 nucleotides matching TRBD1. Sequences were obtained from peripheral blood. The TCR was taken from a male donor with acute or convalescent COVID-19. This chain's CDR3 is CASDRGGEKLFF. CDR3 DNA: TGTGCCAGCGACAGGGGGGGTGAAAAACTGTTTTTT.